A selection of T cell receptor beta chains follows, all from one sample in a study of vaccination effects on CD4 cells after COVID-19. No cognate antigen is known for these TCRs. Profiled with immunoSEQ multiplex PCR; TCRdb holds only in-frame clones, not every one. The sample includes around 66,000 clones, around 69% of them seen just once. The starting material was CD4+ T cells from PBMCs cultured without peptide, obtained after COVID-19 vaccination. The receptors derive from a human donor who received a COVID-19 vaccine. Both conserved end residues are part of each CDR3. The order of the fields is V gene, D gene, CDR3 length, clone size, J gene, CDR3 protein, CDR3 DNA. D genes are given only for firm matches. Clone size is shown for a subset of rows, as once, few, many or a class of expanded clone.

TRBV6-2/TRBV6-3	TRBD2	18	NA	TRBJ2-1	CASSPGLAGGSLYNEQFF	TGTGCCAGCAGCCCGGGACTAGCGGGGGGAAGCTTGTACAATGAGCAGTTCTTC
TRBV19	NA	14	NA	TRBJ2-1	CASSRGSSYNEQFF	TGTGCCAGTAGTCGGGGAAGCTCCTACAATGAGCAGTTCTTC
TRBV5-1	NA	14	few	TRBJ1-4	CASNQGATNEKLFF	TGCGCCAGCAACCAAGGCGCGACTAATGAAAAACTGTTTTTT
TRBV3-1/TRBV3-2	TRBD2	15	NA	TRBJ2-5	CASSQASGGAETQYF	TGTGCCAGCAGCCAAGCTAGCGGGGGGGCGGAGACCCAGTACTTC
TRBV5-4	TRBD1	14	once	TRBJ2-5	CASSSQGYQETQYF	TGTGCCAGCAGCTCACAGGGGTACCAAGAGACCCAGTACTTC
TRBV10-2	TRBD1	14	once	TRBJ2-5	CASSTGTVQETQYF	TGCGCCAGCAGCACCGGGACAGTCCAAGAGACCCAGTACTTC
TRBV5-1	NA	16	NA	TRBJ2-5	CASSLNPGTYQETQYF	TGCGCCAGCAGCTTGAACCCGGGGACATACCAAGAGACCCAGTACTTC
TRBV25-1	NA	17	NA	TRBJ2-2	CASSEPLGTGNTGELFF	TGTGCCAGCAGTGAACCCCTTGGGACGGGGAACACCGGGGAGCTGTTTTTT
TRBV3-1/TRBV3-2	NA	16	NA	TRBJ2-2	CASSQDFPVNTGELFF	TGTGCCAGCAGCCAAGATTTCCCGGTGAACACCGGGGAGCTGTTTTTT
TRBV6-5	TRBD2	16	NA	TRBJ2-1	CASSYSGLAGYNEQFF	TGTGCCAGCAGTTACTCCGGACTAGCGGGTTACAATGAGCAGTTCTTC
TRBV5-1	NA	13	NA	TRBJ1-2	CASSLGGDRPPTF	TGCGCCAGCAGCTTGGGAGGCGACAGGCCTCCAACCTTC
TRBV19	NA	13	NA	TRBJ2-3	CASSQTGTDTQYF	TGTGCCAGTAGTCAAACAGGGACGGATACGCAGTATTTT
TRBV18	NA	15	NA	TRBJ2-2	CASSRDRPNTGELFF	TGTGCCAGCTCGCGGGACCGTCCGAACACCGGGGAGCTGTTTTTT
TRBV6-6	TRBD1	15	NA	TRBJ2-3	CASRTGGLGTDTQYF	TGTGCCAGCAGGACAGGGGGCTTGGGGACAGATACGCAGTATTTT
TRBV3-1/TRBV3-2	TRBD2	17	NA	TRBJ2-5	CASSQKPGLAGEETQYF	TGTGCCAGCAGCCAAAAACCGGGACTAGCGGGGGAAGAGACCCAGTACTTC
TRBV5-1	NA	15	NA	TRBJ2-5	CASSYRPAEQETQYF	TGCGCCAGCAGCTACCGGCCCGCCGAACAAGAGACCCAGTACTTC
TRBV5-1	NA	15	NA	TRBJ2-1	CASSLEGRRDNEQFF	TGCGCCAGCAGCTTGGAGGGGAGGAGGGACAATGAGCAGTTCTTC
TRBV7-8	NA	15	few	TRBJ1-2	CASSLGRQGSYGYTF	TGTGCCAGCAGCTTAGGAAGGCAGGGGAGCTATGGCTACACCTTC
TRBV7-3	NA	13	once	TRBJ1-1	CASSLARTTEAFF	TGTGCCAGCAGCTTAGCCCGGACCACTGAAGCTTTCTTT
TRBV12-3/TRBV12-4	NA	13	NA	TRBJ1-2	CASKVAGVNGYTF	TGTGCCAGCAAGGTGGCAGGCGTTAATGGCTACACCTTC
TRBV4-1	TRBD2	20	NA	TRBJ2-3	CASSQEKGLAERTSTDTQYF	TGCGCCAGCAGCCAAGAGAAGGGACTAGCGGAGCGAACTAGCACAGATACGCAGTATTTT
TRBV2	TRBD1	14	NA	TRBJ2-2	CASTTGTGAGELFF	TGTGCCAGCACTACCGGGACAGGGGCCGGGGAGCTGTTTTTT
TRBV7-8	NA	18	NA	TRBJ2-1	CASSLITGLRPSYNEQFF	TGTGCCAGCAGCTTAATTACGGGGCTAAGACCCTCCTACAATGAGCAGTTCTTC
TRBV6-2/TRBV6-3	NA	15	NA	TRBJ2-5	CASSPTLAGQETQYF	TGTGCCAGCAGCCCAACCCTCGCAGGCCAAGAGACCCAGTACTTC
TRBV5-1	TRBD1	16	NA	TRBJ1-4	CASSSGQVATNEKLFF	TGCGCCAGCAGCTCGGGACAGGTAGCAACTAATGAAAAACTGTTTTTT
TRBV19	NA	17	NA	TRBJ1-3	CASTFRNQAFSGNTIYF	TGTGCCAGTACCTTCCGGAACCAGGCTTTCTCTGGAAACACCATATATTTT
TRBV4-1	TRBD1	15	few	TRBJ1-2	CASSRGGQTNYGYTF	TGCGCCAGCAGCCGTGGGGGACAGACTAACTATGGCTACACCTTC
TRBV6-5	NA	14	NA	TRBJ1-1	CASSNYREGTEAFF	TGTGCCAGCAGCAATTACAGGGAGGGCACTGAAGCTTTCTTT
TRBV2	NA	14	NA	TRBJ1-1	CASSEALARRGAFF	TGTGCCAGCAGTGAAGCGCTCGCCAGGCGAGGGGCTTTCTTT
TRBV5-3	NA	15	few	TRBJ2-2	CARSRRAVPIRELFF	TGTGCCAGAAGCCGAAGGGCAGTCCCTATCAGGGAGCTGTTTTTT
TRBV14	NA	13	NA	TRBJ2-2	CASSPRIAGELFF	TGTGCCAGCAGCCCACGTATAGCCGGGGAGCTGTTTTTT